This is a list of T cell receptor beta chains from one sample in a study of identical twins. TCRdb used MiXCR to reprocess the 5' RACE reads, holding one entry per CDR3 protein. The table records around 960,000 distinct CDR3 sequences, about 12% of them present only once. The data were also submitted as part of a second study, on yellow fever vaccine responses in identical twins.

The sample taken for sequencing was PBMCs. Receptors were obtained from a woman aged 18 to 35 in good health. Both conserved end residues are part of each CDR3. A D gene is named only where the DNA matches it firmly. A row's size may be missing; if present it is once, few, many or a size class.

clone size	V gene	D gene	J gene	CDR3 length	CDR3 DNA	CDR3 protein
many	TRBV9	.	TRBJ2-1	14	TGTGCCAGCAGCGTAGGTGCCGGGAACAATGAGCAGTTCTTC	CASSVGAGNNEQFF
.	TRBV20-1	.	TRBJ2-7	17	TGCTGTGCTAGACCTTATTTGGGGAGTCTTAAAACCTACGAGCAGTACTTC	CCARPYLGSLKTYEQYF
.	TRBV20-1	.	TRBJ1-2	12	TGCAGTGCAACAAGGGGGAACTATGGCTACACCTTC	CSATRGNYGYTF
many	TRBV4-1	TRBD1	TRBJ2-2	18	TGCGCCAGCAGCCAACGGACAGGGAACACCCCGAACACCGGGGAGCTGTTTTTT	CASSQRTGNTPNTGELFF
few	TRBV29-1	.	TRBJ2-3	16	TGCAGCGTTGCCCGGGCAGCCGAGGTAGGCACAGATACGCAGTATTTT	CSVARAAEVGTDTQYF
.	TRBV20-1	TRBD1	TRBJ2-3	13	TGCAGTGCTGGGAGGACAGGGGAAAATACGCAGTATTTT	CSAGRTGENTQYF
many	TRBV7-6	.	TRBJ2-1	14	TGTGCCAGCAGCTTAGCGGAGTCCTACAATGAGCAGTTCTTC	CASSLAESYNEQFF
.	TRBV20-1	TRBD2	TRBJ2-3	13	TGCAGTGGAAGACTAGCGGCTGGAGATACGCAGTATTTT	CSGRLAAGDTQYF
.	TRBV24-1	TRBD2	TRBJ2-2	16	TGTGCCACCAGTGTGGGCGGCGGGGGGAACACCGGGGAGCTGTTTTTT	CATSVGGGGNTGELFF
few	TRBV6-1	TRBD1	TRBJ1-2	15	TGTGCCAGCAGTAGGGGACCGGGACAGGGGTATGGCTACACCTTC	CASSRGPGQGYGYTF
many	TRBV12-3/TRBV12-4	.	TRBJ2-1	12	TGTGCCAGCTCAAGGACCGGGAATGAGCAGTTCTTC	CASSRTGNEQFF
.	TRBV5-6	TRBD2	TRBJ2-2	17	TGTGCCAGCAGCTTGGCCTTTAGCGGGGGAAGAACCGGGGAGCTGTTTTTT	CASSLAFSGGRTGELFF
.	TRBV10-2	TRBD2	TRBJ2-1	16	TGCGCCAGCTCTACTAGCGGGGGGATACGGAACAATGAGCAGTTCTTC	CASSTSGGIRNNEQFF
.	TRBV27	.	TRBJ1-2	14	TGTGCCAGCAGTCCTCGACAGGACTCCTATGGCTACACCTTC	CASSPRQDSYGYTF
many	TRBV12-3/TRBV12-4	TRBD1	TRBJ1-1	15	TGTGCCAGCAGTCCCCCGACAGGGGGGAACACTGAAGCTTTCTTT	CASSPPTGGNTEAFF
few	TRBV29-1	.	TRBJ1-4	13	TGCAGCGTTGCTGAGAGGGTGGCAGAAAAACTGTTTTTT	CSVAERVAEKLFF
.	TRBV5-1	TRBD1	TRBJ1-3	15	TGCGCCAGCAGCAGTAGACAGGGGAATGGAAACACCATATATTTT	CASSSRQGNGNTIYF
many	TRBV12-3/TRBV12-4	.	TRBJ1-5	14	TGTGCCAGCCGGGGACAAAATAGCAATCAGCCCCAGCATTTT	CASRGQNSNQPQHF
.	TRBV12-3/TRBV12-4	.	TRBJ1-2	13	TGTGCCAGCAGTTTCGGGGGGGCCCATGGCTACACCTTC	CASSFGGAHGYTF
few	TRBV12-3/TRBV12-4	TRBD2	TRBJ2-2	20	TGTGCCAGCACCAGGACTAGCGGGGGCCCTCGGGTCCCTAACACCGGGGAGCTGTTTTTT	CASTRTSGGPRVPNTGELFF
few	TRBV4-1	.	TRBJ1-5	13	TGCGCCAGCAGCCAAGACTACGGGATTCCCCAGCATTTT	CASSQDYGIPQHF
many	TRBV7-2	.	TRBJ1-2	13	TGTGCCAGCAGCTTATCGGGGAGCTATGGCTACACCTTC	CASSLSGSYGYTF
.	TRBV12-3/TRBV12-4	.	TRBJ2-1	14	TGTGCCAGCAGTTTCTCCGATCCGGGCAATGAGCAGTTCTTC	CASSFSDPGNEQFF
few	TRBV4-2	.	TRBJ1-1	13	TGTGCCAGCAGCCAGGTGGAAGGGGTTGAAGCTTTCTTT	CASSQVEGVEAFF
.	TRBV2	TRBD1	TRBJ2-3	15	TGTGCCAGCCGCCTTTGGGACAGGGTGGCAGATACGCAGTATTTT	CASRLWDRVADTQYF
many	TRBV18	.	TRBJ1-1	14	TGTGCCAGCTCACTAACAGAGGGAGACACTGAAGCTTTCTTT	CASSLTEGDTEAFF
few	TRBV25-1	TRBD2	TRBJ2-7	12	TGTGGCTTCGGGACTAGCGACTACGAGCAGTACTTC	CGFGTSDYEQYF
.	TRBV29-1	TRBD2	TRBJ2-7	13	TGCAGCGTAGGACTAGCGAGCTCCTACGAGCAGTACTTC	CSVGLASSYEQYF
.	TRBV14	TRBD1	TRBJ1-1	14	TGTGCCAGCAGCCCATCCGGACAGGGCTATGAAGCTTTCTTT	CASSPSGQGYEAFF
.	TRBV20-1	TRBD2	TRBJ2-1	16	TGCAGTGCTAGAACTCGGACTAGCGGGAACTACAATGAGCAGTTCTTC	CSARTRTSGNYNEQFF
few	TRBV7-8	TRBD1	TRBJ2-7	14	TGTGCCAGCAGCTTAAGTGGGACAGGGTTCGAGCAGTACTTC	CASSLSGTGFEQYF
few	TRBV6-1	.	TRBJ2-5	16	TGTGCCAGCAGTGAAGCGCGGGGTGGCCCCCAAGAGACCCAGTACTTC	CASSEARGGPQETQYF
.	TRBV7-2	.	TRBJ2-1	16	TGTGCCAGCAGCTTAGCCAACCAAAACGCCGGCAATGAGCAGTTCTTC	CASSLANQNAGNEQFF
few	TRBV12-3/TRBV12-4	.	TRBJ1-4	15	TGTGCCAGCAGCCCAAAGGGCGTGGCTAATGAAAAACTGTTTTTT	CASSPKGVANEKLFF
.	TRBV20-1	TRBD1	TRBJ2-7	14	TGCAGTGCTAGGAGGGGACAGGGAGGCTACGAGCAGTACTTC	CSARRGQGGYEQYF
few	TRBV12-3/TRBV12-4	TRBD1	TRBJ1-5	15	TGTGCCAGCAGGTCCCTCAGGGGGAGCAATCAGCCCCAGCATTTT	CASRSLRGSNQPQHF
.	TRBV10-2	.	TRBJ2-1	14	TGCGCCAGCACGGACCAATCCTCCTACAATGAGCAGTTCTTC	CASTDQSSYNEQFF
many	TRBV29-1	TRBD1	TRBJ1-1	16	TGCAGCGTCACAAGGGGGACAGGGACAATGAACACTGAAGCTTTCTTT	CSVTRGTGTMNTEAFF
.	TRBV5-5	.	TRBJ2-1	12	TGTGCCAGCAGCCCCCACCCTGATGAGCAGTTCTTC	CASSPHPDEQFF
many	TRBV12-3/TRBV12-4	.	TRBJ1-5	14	TGTGCCAGCAGTTTGAAGGGTTTCAATCAGCCCCAGCATTTT	CASSLKGFNQPQHF
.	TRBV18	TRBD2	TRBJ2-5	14	TGTGCCAGCTCACCTCAAGCGGGAGAAGAGACCCAGTACTTC	CASSPQAGEETQYF
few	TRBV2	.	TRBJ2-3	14	TGTGCCAGCATCCTAAGGGTCCTCACAGATACGCAGTATTTT	CASILRVLTDTQYF
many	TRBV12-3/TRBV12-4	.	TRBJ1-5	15	TGTGCCAGCTCTTCCCCAGGGAATGGCAATCAGCCCCAGCATTTT	CASSSPGNGNQPQHF
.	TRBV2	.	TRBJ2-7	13	TGTGCCAGCAGTGAAGCTCCCGGGTACGAGCAGTACTTC	CASSEAPGYEQYF
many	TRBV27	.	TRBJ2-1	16	TGTGCCAGCAGTTTATTAGCGCTGAGCTCCTACAATGAGCAGTTCTTC	CASSLLALSSYNEQFF
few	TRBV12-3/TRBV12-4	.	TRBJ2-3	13	TGTGCCAGCACTCTGGAGGCGTCAGATACGCAGTATTTT	CASTLEASDTQYF
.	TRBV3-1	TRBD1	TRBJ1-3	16	TGTGCCAGCAGCCAAGATTGGACAGGGTCTGGAAACACCATATATTTT	CASSQDWTGSGNTIYF
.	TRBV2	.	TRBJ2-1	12	TGTGCCAGCAGTGGGCGCAGGGATGAGCAGTTCTTC	CASSGRRDEQFF
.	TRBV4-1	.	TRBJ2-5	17	TGCGCCAGCAGCCAAGAAAGCGACTTCTTAGGGTGGGAGACCCAGTACTTC	CASSQESDFLGWETQYF
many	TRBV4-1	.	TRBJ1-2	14	TGCGCCAGCAGCCAAGATCCAGGGGACTATGGCTACACCTTC	CASSQDPGDYGYTF
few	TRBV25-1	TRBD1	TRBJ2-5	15	TGTGCCAGCAGCGCCTGGACAGGGGATCGGGAGACCCAGTACTTC	CASSAWTGDRETQYF
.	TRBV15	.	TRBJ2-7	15	TGTGCCACCAGCAGGGAGGGGACTTTACTCTACGAGCAGTACTTC	CATSREGTLLYEQYF
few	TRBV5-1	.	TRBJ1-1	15	TGCGCCAGCAGCTTGGCTCCGGGATTGAACACTGAAGCTTTCTTT	CASSLAPGLNTEAFF